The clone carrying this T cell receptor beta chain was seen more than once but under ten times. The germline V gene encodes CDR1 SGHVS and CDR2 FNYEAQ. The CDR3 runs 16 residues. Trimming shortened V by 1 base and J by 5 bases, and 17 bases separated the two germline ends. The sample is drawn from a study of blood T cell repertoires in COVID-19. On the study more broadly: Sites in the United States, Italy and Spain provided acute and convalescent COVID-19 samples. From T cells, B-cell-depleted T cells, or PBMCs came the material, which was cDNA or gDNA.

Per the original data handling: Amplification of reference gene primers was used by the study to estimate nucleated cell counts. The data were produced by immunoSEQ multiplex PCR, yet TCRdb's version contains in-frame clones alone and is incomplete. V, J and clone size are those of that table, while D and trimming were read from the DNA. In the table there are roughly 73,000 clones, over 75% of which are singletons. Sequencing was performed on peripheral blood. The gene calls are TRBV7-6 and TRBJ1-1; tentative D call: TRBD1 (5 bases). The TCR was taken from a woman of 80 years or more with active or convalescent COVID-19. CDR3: CASSLVGVRRGTEAFF. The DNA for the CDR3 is TGTGCCAGCAGCTTAGTAGGAGTTAGGAGGGGAACTGAAGCTTTCTTT.